This is a list of T cell receptor beta chains from one sample in a study of shared clonotypes between healthy human individuals. Assay: immunoSEQ multiplex PCR; the TCRdb copy retains only in-frame clones and omits some. The sample comprises around 500,000 clones, about three quarters of which are singletons, and 13% rests with the top ten. Sequencing was done on a sample of PBMCs. The receptors come from a woman in her forties in good health. Some clones in this sample may be carry-over from other donors' samples. Both conserved end residues are part of each CDR3.

TRBV30	TRBJ1-6	CAWRDFIRRQNSPLHF
TRBV4-1	TRBJ1-5	CASSQMGQGEFQPQHF
TRBV6-6	TRBJ2-7	CASSYSRDRVFYEQYF
TRBV19	TRBJ2-3	CASSPLAISTDTQYF
TRBV10-3	TRBJ1-1	CAISDRNLNTEAFF
TRBV19	TRBJ2-1	CASSTSGGEQFF
TRBV14	TRBJ1-2	CASSPWGRVGGYTF
TRBV7-2	TRBJ2-3	CASSSPNADTQYF
TRBV28	TRBJ2-7	CASSSPGTRGSYEQYF
TRBV7-2	TRBJ2-1	CASRLLAGTNNEQFF
TRBV9	TRBJ2-3	CASSAGQADTQYF
TRBV15	TRBJ2-3	CATRNTCDADTQYF
TRBV11-2	TRBJ2-7	CASSSLLRASAYSYEQYF
TRBV27	TRBJ2-6	CASSPAGSSGANVLTF
TRBV5-6	TRBJ2-5	CASSPLAGGRGETQYF
TRBV5-4	TRBJ2-5	CASSQPSLETQYF
TRBV28	TRBJ1-5	CASSPGGGSQPQHF
TRBV7-6	TRBJ1-1	CASSGDSGSAFF
TRBV5-4	TRBJ2-3	CASREGTFGTDTQYF
TRBV7-2	TRBJ2-6	CASSLVGSSGANVLTF
TRBV6-1	TRBJ2-5	CASSEAPPGSGTETQYF
TRBV19	TRBJ1-2	CASSMGTGYGYTF
TRBV2	TRBJ1-6	CASSRGQGDNSPLHF
TRBV30	TRBJ2-7	CAWIGRTPYGQYF
TRBV7-6	TRBJ2-7	CASSPTGSSGYEQYF
TRBV30	TRBJ1-6	CAWTLGTDNSPLHF
TRBV5-4	TRBJ2-5	CASSRDPGIRETQYF
TRBV18	TRBJ1-2	CASSPPGLGTGNYGYTF
TRBV10-3	TRBJ1-4	CAIQRGASEKLFF
TRBV4-1	TRBJ2-7	CASSQGMRSLSSYEQYF
TRBV6-4	TRBJ2-2	CASSPGSTGSGELFF
TRBV7-6	TRBJ2-7	CASSLVPNSYEQYF
TRBV6-1	TRBJ1-4	CASSQTGGSEKLFF
TRBV2	TRBJ1-1	CASSGGQGAFF
TRBV28	TRBJ1-1	CASSLWTVNTEAFF
TRBV10-3	TRBJ1-6	CAISEYDRGNSPLHF
TRBV2	TRBJ1-1	CASARDGHYGAFF
TRBV5-6	TRBJ1-2	CASSLTGGGMGYTF
TRBV5-4	TRBJ1-1	CASSVLGVPTEAFF
TRBV28	TRBJ1-2	CASSEPPGEGYTF
TRBV19	TRBJ2-4	CASSPGHLLKNIQYF
TRBV14	TRBJ2-7	CASSQYRGYEQYF
TRBV10-3	TRBJ2-1	CAISLDRDNNEQFF
TRBV4-2	TRBJ2-1	CASSSRLGEREQFF
TRBV7-8	TRBJ2-7	CASSPLALYEQYF
TRBV7-9	TRBJ2-3	CASSLAGGVSDTQYF
TRBV7-2	TRBJ1-4	CASSLETNLNEKLFF
TRBV2	TRBJ2-7	CASGPGLYEQYF
TRBV18	TRBJ2-3	CASSPLQTGSTDTQYF
TRBV19	TRBJ2-7	CASSPGGPYEQYF
TRBV7-3	TRBJ2-7	CASSLVRKTLSTSGRAGYEQYF
TRBV10-1	TRBJ1-1	CASSENGKAFF
TRBV15	TRBJ2-5	CATARLQGGETQYF